One sample yielded the 5 T cell receptor beta chains listed below, sequenced in a study of blood T cell repertoires in COVID-19. Libraries were prepared by immunoSEQ multiplex PCR; TCRdb keeps only in-frame clonotypes and omits some of them. The sample lists roughly 250,000 clones; about 90% were seen once. Sequencing input: PBMCs or T cells enriched from blood (not recorded which). These receptors all come from a woman in her twenties or thirties with acute COVID-19.

The V and J genes are TRBV19 and TRBJ2-1, with a tentative D call TRBD1 (6 bases). V shed 0 bases and J shed 0 bases, with 9 bases lying between them. CDR3 length equals 16 residues. Per germline, CDR1 LNHDA and CDR2 SQIVND (reference sequence). For the CDR3, the DNA is TGTGCCAGTAGTATAGACAGGGGAGCCTCCTACAATGAGCAGTTCTTC. Residues: CASSIDRGASYNEQFF.

The chain recombines TRBV5-1 with TRBJ1-4, with a possible D match to TRBD1 (5 bases). Trimming removed 3 bases at V and 6 bases at J, with 12 bases between. CDR3 length: 14 amino acids. The germline gives CDR1 SGHRS, CDR2 YFSETQ. CDR3 in DNA: TGCGCCAGCAGCTGGGGAATAGGGGATGAAAAACTGTTTTTT. Its protein product is CASSWGIGDEKLFF.

This chain links TRBV6-5 with TRBJ2-7, with 7 nucleotides matching TRBD1. V lost 2 bases to trimming and J lost 3 bases; unmatched junction nucleotides: 7. This CDR3 comprises 15 residues. Germline V gene data show CDR1 as MNHEY and CDR2 as SVGAGI. The CDR3 bases are TGTGCCAGCAGTTACGATTGGGACAGCGACTACGAGCAGTACTTC. It is translated as CASSYDWDSDYEQYF.

The chain has TRBV2 and TRBJ2-1; 10 nucleotides agree with TRBD2. The V gene end was trimmed by 4 bases and the J gene end by 0 bases; junction bases not matched to a gene: 12. CDR3 length: 19 amino acids. Germline CDR1 SNHLY, CDR2 FYNNEI. CDR3 DNA sequence: TGTGCCAGCAGTGGTATCGGTAGCGGGGGGTTAAGCTCCTACAATGAGCAGTTCTTC. It codes for CASSGIGSGGLSSYNEQFF. Looking up the rest from reference TRBV2 and TRBJ2-1 gives the full variable domain: EPEVTQTPSHQVTQMGQEVILRCVPISNHLYFYWYRQILGQKVEFLVSFYNNEISEKSEIFDDQFSVERPDGSNFTLKIRSTKLEDSAMYFCASSGIGSGGLSSYNEQFFGPGTRLTVL.

The chain employs TRBV10-3 and TRBJ1-5, with unresolved D. Germline values: CDR1 ENHRY, CDR2 SYGVKD. The CDR3 covers 13 residues. The germline V and J ends were trimmed by 11 bases and 5 bases, with 16 bases remaining between them. DNA of the CDR3: TGTGCCGTCGCTGAGGCGGTACATCAGCCCCAGCATTTT. This codes for CAVAEAVHQPQHF.